This passage covers 27 T cell receptor beta chains from one sample sequenced in a study of OX40 agonist ivuxolimab in advanced cancers. Sequencing was performed with immunoSEQ multiplex PCR; in TCRdb, only in-frame clones are kept and a portion is missing. This table has approximately 90,000 clones, around nine tenths appearing once. Specimen: CD4+ or CD8+ T cells sorted from blood, collected in a trial of the OX40 agonist ivuxolimab. Source of these receptors: an adult with an advanced solid tumor such as melanoma, head and neck, liver or kidney cancer.

The chain links TRBV7-3 to TRBJ2-5; no reliable D call. The J call may not be correct, given that the DNA end is closer to TRBJ2-7. Germline CDR1 and CDR2: SGHTA and FQGTGA. The CDR3 contains 14 residues. CDR3 in DNA: TGTGCCAGCAGCTTAGGGCCGGTTAACTACGAGCAGTACTTC. Its protein is CASSLGPVNYEQYF.

The chain couples TRBV27 to TRBJ1-2, with 11 bases identical to TRBD1. In germline, CDR1 is MNHEY, CDR2 SMNVEV (reference sequence). The CDR3 totals 16 residues. With 3 bases clipped from V and 2 bases from J, the junction kept 5 bases outside the gene matches. The CDR3 nucleotides read TGTGCCAGCAGTTTGAATAGGGACAGGGGGAACTATGGCTACACCTTC. Translating it yields CASSLNRDRGNYGYTF.

The chain has TRBV18 and TRBJ2-6; D not certain. The CDR3 totals 18 residues. Trimming left V 3 bases short and J 2 bases short, with 17 bases between. Looked up from germline, CDR1 is KGHSH and CDR2 is LQKENI. The CDR3 is CASSPMSNSLTGANVLTF. In nucleotides, the CDR3 is TGTGCCAGCTCACCCATGTCGAATAGTCTAACTGGGGCCAACGTCCTGACTTTC.

The CDR3 DNA reads as TGTGCCACCAGCAGGGGAGGCACCGGGGAGCTGTTTTTT. Translating it yields CATSRGGTGELFF. This sequence joins TRBV6-5 and TRBJ2-2; D may correspond to TRBD1 or TRBD2 (6 bases each). Germline V gene data show CDR1 as MNHEY and CDR2 as SVGAGI. This CDR3 comprises 13 residues. V lost 10 bases and J 4 bases, leaving 13 bases between the germline ends.

This chain links TRBV10-3 with TRBJ2-1; TRBD2 is a possible D gene (5 bases). The CDR3 runs to 15 residues. Looked up from germline, CDR1 is ENHRY and CDR2 is SYGVKD. V lost 10 bases and J 0 bases, leaving 16 bases between the germline ends. The CDR3 DNA is TGTGCCACCGGTGAGGGAGACCTCTCCTACAATGAGCAGTTCTTC. The encoded protein is CATGEGDLSYNEQFF.

The chain links TRBV9 to TRBJ1-4, with D unclear. Germline-derived CDR1 and CDR2 are SGDLS and YYNGEE. This CDR3 comprises 14 residues. Trimming stripped 7 bases from V and 0 bases from J, with 10 bases between. CDR3 bases: TGTGCCAGCTCCCAGCTTGCAACTAATGAAAAACTGTTTTTT. This codes for CASSQLATNEKLFF.

Regarding this clone: The sample has other DNA sequences that encode this CDR3 too. This chain links TRBV7-9 with TRBJ1-2; 10 nucleotides align to TRBD1. Germline V gives CDR1 SEHNR, CDR2 FQNEAQ (reference sequence). The CDR3 extends over 16 amino acids. J was trimmed by 3 bases and V by 3 bases; bases with no gene match: 7. CDR3 nucleotides: TGTGCCAGCAGCTTGGGTCGGACAGGGGGGGACTATGGCTACACCTTC. Protein sequence: CASSLGRTGGDYGYTF.

The rearrangement uses TRBV7-9 and TRBJ1-1; possibly TRBD1 for D (5 bases). The V and J ends lost 1 base and 2 bases respectively, with 20 bases between them. Germline V gives CDR1 SEHNR, CDR2 FQNEAQ (reference sequence). CDR3 length: 18 residues. This CDR3 reads CASSLGRGGSGSNTEAFF. The CDR3 DNA reads as TGTGCCAGCAGCTTAGGGCGTGGGGGGTCAGGGTCCAACACTGAAGCTTTCTTT.

In this sample, this clone turned up once. J is TRBJ2-5 and V is TRBV9, with 12 bases lining up with TRBD2. This CDR3 has 16 residues. The germline gives CDR1 SGDLS, CDR2 YYNGEE. Trimming took 2 bases from V and 2 from J; bases not matched to a gene: 4. CDR3 residues: CASSVTGLAGQETQYF. CDR3 nucleotide sequence: TGTGCCAGCAGCGTGACAGGACTAGCGGGGCAAGAGACCCAGTACTTC. The complete variable domain, with remaining parts taken from reference TRBV9 and TRBJ2-5, reads DSGVTQTPKHLITATGQRVTLRCSPRSGDLSVYWYQQSLDQGLQFLIQYYNGEERAKGNILERFSAQQFPDLHSELNLSSLELGDSALYFCASSVTGLAGQETQYFGPGTRLLVL.

V is TRBV15 and J is TRBJ2-3, with D perhaps assigned TRBD1 or TRBD2 (6 bases each). The CDR3 contains 15 residues. Germline V gives CDR1 LNHNV, CDR2 YYDKDF (reference sequence). V was trimmed by 1 base and J by 6 bases, leaving 14 bases between them. CDR3 amino acids: CATSRGRGLGDTQYF. Written as DNA, the CDR3 is TGTGCCACCAGCAGAGGACGGGGGCTAGGGGATACGCAGTATTTT.

V and J are TRBV7-8 and TRBJ2-1, with D perhaps TRBD2 (5 bases). The CDR3 extends over 15 amino acids. Germline-derived CDR1 and CDR2 are SGHVS and FQNEAQ. V lost 2 bases to trimming and J lost 3 bases, with 11 bases between them. The CDR3 DNA reads as TGTGCCAGCAGCTTAATAGCGCCCCGCTACAATGAGCAGTTCTTC. Translating it yields CASSLIAPRYNEQFF.

This clone was counted a single time. The V gene is TRBV7-6, the J gene TRBJ1-4; TRBD1 matches at 9 bases. Looked up from germline, CDR1 is SGHVS and CDR2 is FNYEAQ. The CDR3 sequence is 18 residues long. J gave up 1 base and V 1 base, and 7 bases lay outside the gene matches. The CDR3 bases are TGTGCCAGCAGCTTAGATTCGGGGGGACAGGGAACTAATGAAAAACTGTTTTTT. Protein product: CASSLDSGGQGTNEKLFF.

V gene TRBV28 combines with J gene TRBJ2-5; either TRBD1 or TRBD2 may fit D (5 bases each). This CDR3 is 18 amino acids long. Per germline, CDR1 MDHEN and CDR2 SYDVKM. Trimming cost V 5 bases and J 4 bases, with 26 bases left between them. CDR3 residues: CASSPLEGARGVVETQYF. CDR3 coding DNA: TGTGCCAGCAGTCCACTCGAAGGGGCGAGGGGTGTTGTAGAGACCCAGTACTTC.

J is TRBJ2-1 and V is TRBV6-4; 9 nucleotides line up with TRBD2. Germline V gene data show CDR1 as MRHNA and CDR2 as SNTAGT. Trimming removed 2 bases from V and 3 bases from J; junction bases left unmatched: 23. CDR3 length: 22 amino acids. The CDR3 sequence: CASSDGPYGLASPLPLYNEQFF. For the CDR3, the DNA is TGTGCCAGCAGTGACGGGCCGTACGGACTAGCGTCCCCTCTCCCCCTCTACAATGAGCAGTTCTTC.

This chain links TRBV25-1 with TRBJ2-2, with D perhaps TRBD1 (6 bases). V was pared by 5 bases and J by 3 bases, with 10 bases between. Germline assignment: CDR1 MGHDK and CDR2 SYGVNS. The CDR3 loop spans 14 amino acids. CDR3: CASSFTGYTGELFF. The CDR3 DNA reads TGTGCCAGCAGTTTTACAGGGTACACCGGGGAGCTGTTTTTT.

The rearrangement joins TRBV6-1 to TRBJ1-5; D might be TRBD1 (5 bases). In germline, CDR1 is MNHNS, CDR2 SASEGT. With 3 bases removed from V and 7 bases from J, the gap between germline ends came to 13 bases. The CDR3 covers 14 residues. The CDR3 DNA sequence: TGTGCCAGCAGTGACCTGGGAGGGGAACAGCCCCAGCATTTT. Its translation: CASSDLGGEQPQHF.

The rearrangement uses TRBV6-5 and TRBJ2-7, with 7 positions matching TRBD2. V lost 4 bases, J lost 6 bases, and 12 bases stayed unmatched. The CDR3 runs to 15 residues. Germline V lookup: CDR1 MNHEY, CDR2 SVGAGI. The DNA for the CDR3 is TGTGCCAGCAGTTTCCGACTAGCCGGTAGATCCGAGCAGTACTTC. This translates into CASSFRLAGRSEQYF.

Comments on this clone: At one end the junction does not follow the germline gene, possibly because of a read error. The chain uses TRBV2 and TRBJ2-2, with TRBD2 identical over 11 bases. Germline V gives CDR1 SNHLY, CDR2 FYNNEI. The CDR3 consists of 15 residues. CDR3 bases: TGTGCCAGCATTCCCGGGACTAGCGGCGCCGGGGAGCCGTTTTTT. Protein: CASIPGTSGAGEPFF.

This chain uses TRBV7-2 with TRBJ2-7; D gene uncertain. CDR3 length: 11 residues. From germline, CDR1 is SGHTA and CDR2 FQGNSA. The V end lost 5 bases, the J end lost 4 bases, and 6 bases lay between the germline ends. CDR3 protein: CASSRTYEQYF. DNA for the CDR3: TGTGCCAGCAGCCGTACATACGAGCAGTACTTC.

The genes are TRBV7-9 and TRBJ1-1; 8 bases line up with TRBD1. Per germline, CDR1 SEHNR and CDR2 FQNEAQ (reference sequence). V was pared by 3 bases and J by 1 base, with 10 bases of the junction left unmatched. The CDR3 spans 17 residues. This CDR3 reads CASSFGGQGARNTEAFF. As DNA, the CDR3 is TGTGCCAGCAGCTTCGGAGGGCAGGGGGCCCGGAACACTGAAGCTTTCTTT.

J is TRBJ2-1 and V is TRBV25-1; 10 positions agree with TRBD1. The CDR3 is 14 amino acids. Germline CDR1 reads MGHDK; CDR2 reads SYGVNS. Unmatched junction bases numbered 7, after V lost 5 bases and J lost 9 bases. The DNA of the CDR3 is TGTGCCAGCAGTTCCCCCGGGACAGGGGTTGAGCAGTTCTTC. It is translated as CASSSPGTGVEQFF.

The V and J genes are TRBV27 and TRBJ2-7; TRBD2 is a possible D gene (6 bases). There are 14 residues in the CDR3. Trimming cost V 6 bases and J 5 bases, with 17 bases left between them. Germline V lookup: CDR1 MNHEY, CDR2 SMNVEV (reference sequence). The CDR3 reads CASSRPGGKHEQYF. Written as DNA, the CDR3 is TGTGCCAGCAGCCGACCCGGGGGTAAGCACGAGCAGTACTTC.

The chain has TRBV7-2 and TRBJ2-5; 9 nucleotides match TRBD2. This CDR3 contains 16 residues. Trimming removed 5 bases from V and 2 bases from J; junction bases left unmatched: 9. Germline CDR1 and CDR2: SGHTA and FQGNSA. CDR3 sequence (DNA): TGTGCCAGCAGCCCTGCCGCTAGCGGGATACAAGAGACCCAGTACTTC. This codes for CASSPAASGIQETQYF.

V gene TRBV19 combines with J gene TRBJ2-4; 11 positions match TRBD1. This CDR3 contains 14 residues. V was pared by 3 bases and J by 8 bases, with 3 bases of the junction left unmatched. Per the germline V gene, CDR1 is LNHDA and CDR2 is SQIVND (reference sequence). The CDR3 loop reads CASSIGQGAYIQYF. In DNA, the CDR3 is TGTGCCAGTAGTATTGGACAGGGGGCTTACATTCAGTACTTC.

The chain carries TRBV28 and TRBJ2-7, with D unresolved. The CDR3 runs 14 residues. V was pared by 6 bases and J by 0 bases, with 12 bases between. CDR1 and CDR2 from the germline V gene are MDHEN and SYDVKM. The CDR3 region is CASRSIRSSYEQYF. CDR3 DNA: TGTGCCAGCAGATCCATCAGGAGCTCCTACGAGCAGTACTTC.

The chain joins TRBV28 to TRBJ2-3, with 8 bases that match TRBD2. J was trimmed by 4 bases and V by 10 bases; bases with no gene match: 16. This CDR3 spans 16 amino acids. Germline loops: CDR1 MDHEN, CDR2 SYDVKM. The CDR3 bases are TGTGCCACGATTATCGGGGGGGCCGGTTGGGCAGATACGCAGTATTTT. As protein: CATIIGGAGWADTQYF.

The rearrangement joins TRBV15 to TRBJ1-1; D might be TRBD1 (5 bases). Germline V CDR1 and CDR2: LNHNV, YYDKDF (reference sequence). This CDR3 has 12 residues. The V end was cut by 0 bases, the J end by 9 bases, with 8 bases between. The CDR3 DNA is TGTGCCACCAGCAGAGATCAGGGCAAAGCTTTCTTT. It specifies CATSRDQGKAFF.